This TCR beta chain was obtained from a study of post-analysis software for immune sequencing data. Concerning this clonotype: Its antigen is currently unknown.

Presence of unique molecular identifiers characterized the TCR beta cDNA libraries. MiXCR was run by TCRdb on the PCR reads, yielding one entry per CDR3 protein. The repertoire has a few hundred thousand distinct CDR3 sequences, roughly 38% of them found once; the top ten carry around 15%. The CDR3 has 13 residues. Germline-derived CDR1 and CDR2 are MNHEY and SMNVEV (reference sequence). With 6 bases clipped from V and 2 bases from J, the junction kept 3 bases outside the gene matches. Overall study results and limits: Elevated frequency relative to controls characterized several TRBV segments in patients, TRBV5-6, TRBV5-1 and TRBV20-1 among them.

The sequenced sample was blood. This sequence was found in a girl between 5 and 17 years old with multiple sclerosis. This chain uses TRBV27 with TRBJ2-7; 8 positions match TRBD2. The CDR3 sequence: CASRSGLAYEQYF. CDR3 coding DNA: TGTGCCAGCAGGTCGGGACTAGCCTACGAGCAGTACTTC.